The 27 T cell receptor beta chains listed next were all sequenced from one sample in a study of blood T cell repertoires in COVID-19. Clones were sequenced by immunoSEQ multiplex PCR, and TCRdb holds only the in-frame ones, with some missing. The sample contains around 300,000 clones, about 90% of which appear only once. The source material was PBMCs or T cells enriched from blood (not recorded which). The receptors were gathered from a woman aged 60-70 years who had recovered from COVID-19.

The V call is TRBV27, the J call TRBJ2-5; perhaps TRBD1 as D (6 bases). The germline V and J ends were trimmed by 6 bases and 2 bases, with 13 bases remaining between them. The CDR3 has 14 amino acids. Germline loops: CDR1 MNHEY, CDR2 SMNVEV (reference sequence). The CDR3 coding sequence is TGTGCCAGCAGGCGAAAGACAGGTCAAGAGACCCAGTACTTC. Translated, it gives CASRRKTGQETQYF.

J is TRBJ2-7 and V is TRBV10-3; a weak D match, TRBD2 (5 bases). The germline V and J ends were trimmed by 10 bases and 2 bases, with 18 bases remaining between them. Germline V gives CDR1 ENHRY, CDR2 SYGVKD. This CDR3 has 14 residues. The chain's CDR3 is CATAYNGVTYEQYF. CDR3 in DNA: TGTGCCACCGCTTATAACGGGGTGACCTACGAGCAGTACTTC.

The V gene is TRBV7-9, the J gene TRBJ1-2; D might be TRBD1 (6 bases). V lost 5 bases and J lost 4, with 23 bases in between. The CDR3 sequence is 17 residues long. The germline V gene encodes CDR1 SEHNR and CDR2 FQNEAQ (reference sequence). DNA of the CDR3: TGTGCCAGCAGCCCACCACAGGGCGGTCCTATGGTCTATGGCTACACCTTC. Translating gives CASSPPQGGPMVYGYTF.

The chain recombines TRBV12-3 or TRBV12-4 with TRBJ2-1; D call uncertain. This CDR3 comprises 13 residues. The V end lost 3 bases, the J end lost 0 bases, and 3 bases lay between the germline ends. CDR3 coding DNA: TGTGCCAGCAGTTTTAGCTCCTACAATGAGCAGTTCTTC. This encodes CASSFSSYNEQFF.

The J gene is TRBJ1-6, the V gene TRBV9; the D is unclear. V gave up 0 bases and J gave up 7 bases, with 8 bases separating them. CDR3 length equals 14 residues. Germline CDR1 is SGDLS and CDR2 is YYNGEE. The CDR3 DNA reads as TGTGCCAGCAGCGTAGGAGGAGTAAATTCACCCCTCCACTTT. Encoded protein: CASSVGGVNSPLHF.

The chain is built from TRBV19 and TRBJ2-7, with 12 bases that match TRBD2. The CDR3 has 15 amino acids. CDR1 and CDR2 from the germline V gene are LNHDA and SQIVND (reference sequence). V trimming: 4 bases; J trimming: 2 bases; junction bases outside the gene matches: 3. The CDR3 region has the DNA TGTGCCAGTAGTACACTAGCGGGGGGACCCTACGAGCAGTACTTC. Translating gives CASSTLAGGPYEQYF.

Details on this clone: The sample holds other DNA sequences that translate to the same CDR3. This rearrangement joins TRBV6-4 to TRBJ1-1, with 7 positions matching TRBD1. The V gene end was trimmed by 6 bases and the J gene end by 1 base; junction bases not matched to a gene: 2. Germline V gene sequence: CDR1 MRHNA, CDR2 SNTAGT. The CDR3 has 13 residues. CDR3 sequence: CASRGTANTEAFF. CDR3 DNA: TGTGCCAGCAGAGGGACAGCGAACACTGAAGCTTTCTTT.

This chain uses TRBV16 with TRBJ1-6, with 8 bases aligning to TRBD1. J gave up 9 bases and V 4 bases, and 2 bases lay outside the gene matches. The CDR3 has 13 amino acids. Germline CDR1 KGHSY, CDR2 FQNENV. In DNA form, the CDR3 reads TGTGCCAGCAGCCGAGACAGGGGTTCACCCCTCCACTTT. This gives the protein CASSRDRGSPLHF.

V usage is TRBV3-1 (or the pseudogene TRBV3-2) and J usage is TRBJ2-6; no definite D call. The CDR3 extends over 17 amino acids. Trimming left V 1 base short and J 0 bases short, with 10 bases between. CDR1 and CDR2 from the germline V gene are LGHDT and YNNKEL (reference sequence). This CDR3 reads CASSQVSVSSGANVLTF. CDR3 sequence (DNA): TGTGCCAGCAGCCAAGTTTCTGTGTCCTCTGGGGCCAACGTCCTGACTTTC.

The gene calls are TRBV10-3 and TRBJ2-3; D not resolved. The CDR3 is 12 residues long. In germline, CDR1 is ENHRY, CDR2 SYGVKD. Between the trimmed V and J ends, which lost 6 bases and 2 bases, there was a span of 6 bases. CDR3 sequence (DNA): TGTGCCATCAGACAGAACACAGATACGCAGTATTTT. Its translation: CAIRQNTDTQYF.

The chain has TRBV5-1 and TRBJ1-3, with D possibly being TRBD1 (6 bases). CDR1 is SGHRS and CDR2 is YFSETQ in the germline V gene. Between the trimmed V and J ends, which lost 5 bases and 0 bases, there was a span of 15 bases. CDR3 size: 16 residues. DNA for the CDR3: TGCGCCAGCAGTCGGACAGACCCGAGCTCTGGAAACACCATATATTTT. Translation: CASSRTDPSSGNTIYF.

The table lists this clone with a count of one. This chain links TRBV7-9 with TRBJ2-6, with 8 bases matching TRBD1. The CDR3 covers 17 residues. Trimming at V came to 1 base and at J to 4 bases, leaving 6 bases not matched to a gene. Germline loops: CDR1 SEHNR, CDR2 FQNEAQ (reference sequence). The CDR3 loop reads CASSLGTGITGANVLTF. The CDR3 DNA sequence: TGTGCCAGCAGCTTAGGGACAGGGATCACCGGGGCCAACGTCCTGACTTTC.

V usage is TRBV5-4 and J usage is TRBJ1-2; D call uncertain. Trimming took 2 bases from V and 8 from J, leaving 13 bases between them. Germline assignment: CDR1 SGHNT and CDR2 YYREEE (reference sequence). CDR3 length equals 13 residues. CDR3 in DNA: TGTGCCAGCAGCTTTCGGGGTGGCTTCGGCTACACCTTC. Encoded protein: CASSFRGGFGYTF.

The rearrangement joins TRBV9 to TRBJ1-5; possible D gene TRBD1, 5 bases. CDR1 and CDR2 (germline): SGDLS, YYNGEE. The CDR3 spans 14 residues. V was clipped by 0 bases and J by 3 bases, with 7 bases between them. CDR3 sequence: CASSVGGDNQPQHF. CDR3 DNA sequence: TGTGCCAGCAGCGTAGGGGGGGACAATCAGCCCCAGCATTTT.

This clone was observed a handful of times. The chain uses TRBV7-9 and TRBJ2-3; D perhaps matches TRBD2 (6 bases). This CDR3 spans 13 amino acids. V lost 8 bases and J lost 2, with 11 bases in between. Germline V lookup: CDR1 SEHNR, CDR2 FQNEAQ (reference sequence). The CDR3 sequence: CASGRGITDTQYF. DNA of the CDR3: TGTGCCAGCGGGCGGGGAATCACAGATACGCAGTATTTT.

The V and J genes are TRBV7-8 and TRBJ2-3; D unresolved. The length of the CDR3 is 14 residues. Trimming took off 4 bases at V and 0 bases at J, with 8 bases between the two ends. The germline CDR1 and CDR2 sequences are SGHVS and FQNEAQ. The CDR3 DNA sequence: TGTGCCAGCAGCTATATATTTAGCACAGATACGCAGTATTTT. Its protein is CASSYIFSTDTQYF.

Details on this clone: Other DNA sequences in this specimen translate into the identical CDR3. J is TRBJ1-3 and V is TRBV6-5; 7 nucleotides agree with TRBD1. Trimming at V came to 7 bases and at J to 4 bases, leaving 7 bases not matched to a gene. The CDR3 spans 14 residues. CDR1 is MNHEY and CDR2 is SVGAGI in the germline V gene. This CDR3 reads CASTPTGVGNTIYF. DNA of the CDR3: TGTGCCAGCACCCCAACAGGGGTCGGAAACACCATATATTTT.

CDR3 sequence reads: CASSFGGSYDKQFF. The CDR3 nucleotides read TGTGCCAGCAGCTTTGGCGGGAGCTACGACAAGCAGTTCTTC. J is TRBJ2-1 and V is TRBV5-4; 7 bases are a match to TRBD2. Germline V gene data show CDR1 as SGHNT and CDR2 as YYREEE (reference sequence). The V and J ends lost 2 bases and 11 bases, in that order; junction bases with no gene match: 10. The CDR3 has 14 amino acids. The whole variable domain, filled in from reference TRBV5-4 and TRBJ2-1, reads ETGVTQSPTHLIKTRGQQVTLRCSSQSGHNTVSWYQQALGQGPQFIFQYYREEENGRGNFPPRFSGLQFPNYSSELNVNALELDDSALYLCASSFGGSYDKQFFGPGTRLTVL.

This chain connects TRBV7-9 to TRBJ1-2; D is unclear. The germline CDR1 and CDR2 sequences are SEHNR and FQNEAQ (reference sequence). There are 12 residues in the CDR3. Trimming cost V 4 bases and J 2 bases, with 5 bases left between them. CDR3: CASSSGNYGYTF. CDR3 DNA sequence: TGTGCCAGCAGCTCGGGGAACTATGGCTACACCTTC. Together with reference TRBV7-9 and TRBJ1-2, the CDR3 gives the full variable domain: DTGVSQNPRHKITKRGQNVTFRCDPISEHNRLYWYRQTLGQGPEFLTYFQNEAQLEKSRLLSDRFSAERPKGSFSTLEIQRTEQGDSAMYLCASSSGNYGYTFGSGTRLTVV.

The chain is built from TRBV6-5 and TRBJ1-2, with D possibly being TRBD1 (6 bases). The CDR3 covers 13 residues. CDR1 is MNHEY and CDR2 is SVGAGI in the germline V gene. Trimming stripped 4 bases from V and 4 bases from J, with 10 bases between. The CDR3 loop reads CASSLQGPYGYTF. Written as DNA, the CDR3 is TGTGCCAGCAGTTTACAGGGACCCTATGGCTACACCTTC.

The chain couples TRBV5-1 to TRBJ2-6; no reliable D call. Germline CDR1 SGHRS, CDR2 YFSETQ. V gave up 2 bases and J gave up 0 bases, with 6 bases separating them. The CDR3 spans 15 residues. Written as DNA, the CDR3 is TGCGCCAGCAGCTTTTTTAGCTCTGGGGCCAACGTCCTGACTTTC. This translates into CASSFFSSGANVLTF. The full variable domain, with the rest looked up from reference TRBV5-1 and TRBJ2-6, is KAGVTQTPRYLIKTRGQQVTLSCSPISGHRSVSWYQQTPGQGLQFLFEYFSETQRNKGNFPGRFSGRQFSNSRSEMNVSTLELGDSALYLCASSFFSSGANVLTFGAGSRLTVL.

This clone was observed a handful of times. The chain combines TRBV30 with TRBJ2-7; tentative D call: TRBD2 (5 bases). Germline V CDR1 and CDR2: GTSNPN, SVGIG (reference sequence). There are 12 residues in the CDR3. Trimming stripped 3 bases from V and 0 bases from J, with 6 bases between. CDR3 DNA: TGTGCCTGGAGAGCGGCCTCCTACGAGCAGTACTTC. Protein: CAWRAASYEQYF.

The J gene is TRBJ2-5, the V gene TRBV5-1; 9 bases map to TRBD2. CDR3 length equals 15 residues. CDR1 and CDR2 from the germline V gene are SGHRS and YFSETQ. The J segment lost 3 bases and the V segment lost 2 bases, leaving 5 bases of the junction unmatched. Here the CDR3 reads CASSFTASGEETQYF. CDR3 DNA: TGCGCCAGCAGCTTCACGGCTAGCGGGGAAGAGACCCAGTACTTC. The full variable domain, with the rest looked up from reference TRBV5-1 and TRBJ2-5, is KAGVTQTPRYLIKTRGQQVTLSCSPISGHRSVSWYQQTPGQGLQFLFEYFSETQRNKGNFPGRFSGRQFSNSRSEMNVSTLELGDSALYLCASSFTASGEETQYFGPGTRLLVL.

This chain links TRBV19 with TRBJ2-1; 9 nucleotides align to TRBD1. Germline CDR1 LNHDA, CDR2 SQIVND (reference sequence). Germline trimming cut 3 bases from V and 12 bases from J; bases unmatched to any gene: 27. This CDR3 region has 20 residues. The CDR3 loop reads CASSIRPGQGSRSIPRRQFF. In nucleotides, the CDR3 is TGTGCCAGTAGTATCCGACCGGGACAGGGATCCCGATCGATCCCAAGGAGGCAGTTCTTC.

The gene calls are TRBV30 and TRBJ1-5, with D perhaps matching TRBD1 (5 bases). The germline CDR1 and CDR2 sequences are GTSNPN and SVGIG (reference sequence). CDR3 size: 13 residues. Trimming shortened V by 0 bases and J by 4 bases, and 7 bases separated the two germline ends. CDR3 nucleotide sequence: TGTGCCTGGAGTGTAGACAGAAATCAGCCCCAGCATTTT. Its protein product is CAWSVDRNQPQHF.

V usage is TRBV28 and J usage is TRBJ1-5; 9 bases fit TRBD1. Germline V lookup: CDR1 MDHEN, CDR2 SYDVKM. V shed 5 bases, J shed 5 bases, and the junction held 4 bases outside the gene matches. CDR3 length: 14 amino acids. The CDR3, as DNA: TGTGCCAGCAGTCCGGACAGGGGCGATCAGCCCCAGCATTTT. Its translation: CASSPDRGDQPQHF.

CDR3 in amino acids: CASSLGGDRGLYEQYF. CDR3 DNA sequence: TGTGCCAGCAGCTTGGGGGGCGACAGGGGGCTCTACGAGCAGTACTTC. The V call is TRBV11-1, the J call TRBJ2-7; 10 nucleotides match TRBD1. CDR1 and CDR2 (germline): SGHAT, FQDESV (reference sequence). J gave up 3 bases and V 3 bases, and 8 bases lay outside the gene matches. The CDR3 consists of 16 residues.